The clone carrying this T cell receptor beta chain was detected a few times. Its antigen remains unknown. Prepared libraries of TCR beta cDNA carried unique molecular identifiers. TCRdb independently ran MiXCR on the PCR reads; one entry per CDR3 protein. Seen here are roughly 870,000 distinct CDR3 sequences, around 50% observed once, and the top ten hold 4.6%. This sample is part of a study of post-analysis software for immune sequencing data. For the study at large: Relapsing-remitting, secondary progressive and progressive-relapsing courses of multiple sclerosis were included. Overall study findings and caveats: Roughly five TRBV segments appeared more often in patients than in controls, and TRBV5-6, TRBV5-1 and TRBV20-1 were among these.

The germline gives CDR1 SQVTM, CDR2 ANQGSEA. This CDR3 region has 14 residues. V lost 6 bases and J 2 bases, leaving 17 bases between the germline ends. This chain uses TRBV29-1 with TRBJ2-7; D may match TRBD1 or TRBD2 (6 bases each). Specimen: blood. The sequence came from a girl between 5 and 17 years old with multiple sclerosis. CDR3 residues: CSVGGGGPPYEQYF. CDR3 sequence (DNA): TGCAGCGTAGGAGGGGGTGGACCCCCCTACGAGCAGTACTTC.